This entry lists 6 T cell receptor beta chains sequenced from one sample in a study of cytomegalovirus exposure and HLA in healthy donors. Both 60 Vbeta primers and 13 Jbeta primers went into the PCR. Profiled with immunoSEQ multiplex PCR; TCRdb holds only in-frame clones, not every one. Of around 85,000 clones detected, under 80% appear once; the ten largest clones hold more than 20%. Sequencing was carried out using PBMCs. The receptor set was obtained from a man aged 30 to 39 in good health and CMV-seropositive.

The CDR3, as DNA: TGTGCCAGCAGCACGACAGGCCTAGCCGGGGAGCTGTTTTTT. Amino acids: CASSTTGLAGELFF. V usage is TRBV28 and J usage is TRBJ2-2; a weak D match, TRBD1 (6 bases). V was trimmed by 6 bases and J by 6 bases, leaving 14 bases between them. CDR1 is MDHEN, CDR2 SYDVKM, per germline. The CDR3 covers 14 residues.

V gene TRBV15 combines with J gene TRBJ2-1; the D gene is possibly TRBD1 (5 bases). CDR3 length: 15 amino acids. V was cut by 7 bases and J by 5 bases, with 18 bases left in between. Germline V lookup: CDR1 LNHNV, CDR2 YYDKDF (reference sequence). The chain's CDR3 is CATTGPGWTNNEQFF. The CDR3 nucleotides are TGTGCCACCACGGGTCCAGGGTGGACGAACAATGAGCAGTTCTTC.

This chain links TRBV7-2 with TRBJ2-7; tentative D call: TRBD2 (5 bases). CDR3 length equals 13 residues. Trimming left V 4 bases short and J 3 bases short, with 10 bases between. In germline, CDR1 is SGHTA, CDR2 FQGNSA. The CDR3 loop is CASSSGLLYEQYF. The CDR3 nucleotides read TGTGCCAGCAGCTCAGGACTTCTCTACGAGCAGTACTTC.

This clone came up once. The chain combines TRBV30 with TRBJ2-5, with 10 bases that match TRBD1. The V gene end was trimmed by 3 bases and the J gene end by 5 bases; junction bases not matched to a gene: 3. The CDR3 has 13 amino acids. CDR1 is GTSNPN, CDR2 SVGIG, per germline (reference sequence). CDR3 protein: CAWRLGQGETQYF. As DNA, the CDR3 is TGTGCCTGGAGGTTGGGACAGGGGGAGACCCAGTACTTC.

The J gene is TRBJ2-3, the V gene TRBV15; 10 bases are shared with TRBD2. The length of the CDR3 is 16 residues. Germline V gene sequence: CDR1 LNHNV, CDR2 YYDKDF (reference sequence). The V segment lost 3 bases and the J segment 2 bases; nucleotides outside the gene matches: 5. CDR3 DNA sequence: TGTGCCACCAGCAGGGGAGGACTAGCGGCCACAGATACGCAGTATTTT. Translating it yields CATSRGGLAATDTQYF.

This chain connects TRBV5-1 to TRBJ2-2; D may be TRBD2 (5 bases). This CDR3 has 16 amino acids. V lost 6 bases, J lost 5 bases, and 20 bases lay in between. Germline CDR1 and CDR2: SGHRS and YFSETQ. The CDR3 spells CASITVPGVGTGELFF. The CDR3 DNA reads as TGCGCCAGCATAACCGTCCCCGGGGTCGGGACCGGGGAGCTGTTTTTT.